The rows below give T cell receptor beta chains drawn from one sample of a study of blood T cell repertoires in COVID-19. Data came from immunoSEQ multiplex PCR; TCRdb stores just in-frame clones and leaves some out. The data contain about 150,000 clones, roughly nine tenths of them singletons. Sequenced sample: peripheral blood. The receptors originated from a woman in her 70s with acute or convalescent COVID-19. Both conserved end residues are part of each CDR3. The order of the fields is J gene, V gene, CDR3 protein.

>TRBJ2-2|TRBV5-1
CASSSGGTNTGELFF
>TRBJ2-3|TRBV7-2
CASSLGDRGIYSDTQYF
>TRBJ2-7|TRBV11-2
CASSLGGRVGEQYF
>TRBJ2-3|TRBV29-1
CSVEGINSTDTQYF
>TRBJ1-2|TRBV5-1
CASSRTGGSYGYTF
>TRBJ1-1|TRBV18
CASSPRGNTEAFF
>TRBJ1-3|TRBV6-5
CASSYDGVGGNTIYF
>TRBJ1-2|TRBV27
CASSFFGPGDLYGYTF
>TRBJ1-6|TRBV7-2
CASSWDRSRNSPLHF
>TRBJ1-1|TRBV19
CASSIGKGGASTEAFF
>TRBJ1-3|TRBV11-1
CASSLQTMDTIYF
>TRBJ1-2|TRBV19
CASRHDRVSYGYTF
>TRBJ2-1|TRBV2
CASSFGQSSSYNEQFF